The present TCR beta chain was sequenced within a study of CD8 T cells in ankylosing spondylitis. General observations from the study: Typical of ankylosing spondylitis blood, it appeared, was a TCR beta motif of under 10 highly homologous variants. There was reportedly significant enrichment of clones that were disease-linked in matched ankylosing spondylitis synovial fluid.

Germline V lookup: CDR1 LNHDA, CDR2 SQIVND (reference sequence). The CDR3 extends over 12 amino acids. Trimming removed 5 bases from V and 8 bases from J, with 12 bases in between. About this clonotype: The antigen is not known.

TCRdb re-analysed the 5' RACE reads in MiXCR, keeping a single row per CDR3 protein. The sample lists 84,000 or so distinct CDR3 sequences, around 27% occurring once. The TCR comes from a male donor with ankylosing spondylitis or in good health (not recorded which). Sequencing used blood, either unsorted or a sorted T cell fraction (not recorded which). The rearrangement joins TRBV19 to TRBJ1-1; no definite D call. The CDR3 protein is CASSPDGREAFF. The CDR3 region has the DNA TGTGCCAGTAGTCCGGATGGGAGGGAAGCTTTCTTT.